This record covers a single T cell receptor (beta chain). Its antigen is still unknown. The source of the sample is a study of type 1 regulatory T cells. The germline CDR1 and CDR2 sequences are MGHRA and YSYEKL. The CDR3 is 15 residues long. V was cut by 5 bases and J by 4 bases, with 17 bases left in between. TCRdb used MiXCR to reprocess the reads, holding one entry per CDR3 protein. The table lists about 67,000 distinct CDR3 sequences, roughly 50% of them singletons. The TCR was taken from a human donor in good health. What was sequenced was cultured non-Tr1 T cells, either the whole culture or a sorted T cell fraction (not recorded which). The chain couples TRBV4-1 to TRBJ1-1; perhaps TRBD1 as D (5 bases). The CDR3 spells CASSYGTGKGTEAFF. In nucleotides, the CDR3 is TGCGCCAGCAGCTACGGGACGGGCAAGGGCACTGAAGCTTTCTTT.